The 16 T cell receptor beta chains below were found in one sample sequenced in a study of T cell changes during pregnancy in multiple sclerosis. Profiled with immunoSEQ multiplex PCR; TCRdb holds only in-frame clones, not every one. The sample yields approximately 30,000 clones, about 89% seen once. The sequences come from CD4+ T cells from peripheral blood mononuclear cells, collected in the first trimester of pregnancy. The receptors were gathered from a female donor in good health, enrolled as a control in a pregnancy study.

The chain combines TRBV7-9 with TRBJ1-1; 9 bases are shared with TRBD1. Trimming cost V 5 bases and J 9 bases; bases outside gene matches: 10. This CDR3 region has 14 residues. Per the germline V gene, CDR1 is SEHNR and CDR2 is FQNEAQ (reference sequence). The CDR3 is CASSPGQGEGKAFF. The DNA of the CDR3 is TGTGCCAGCAGCCCGGGACAGGGAGAGGGAAAAGCTTTCTTT.

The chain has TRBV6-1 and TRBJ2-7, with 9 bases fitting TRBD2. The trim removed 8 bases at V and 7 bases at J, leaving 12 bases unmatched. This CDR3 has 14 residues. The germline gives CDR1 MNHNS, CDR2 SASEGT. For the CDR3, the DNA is TGTGCCAGCTCTAGCGGGATCGCCTGGGGTGAGCAGTACTTC. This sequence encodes CASSSGIAWGEQYF.

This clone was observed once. CDR3: CASSPAGGSYEQYF. The CDR3 DNA reads as TGTGCCAGTAGTCCGGCGGGAGGTTCCTACGAGCAGTACTTC. V gene TRBV19 combines with J gene TRBJ2-7; TRBD2 agrees at 8 bases. The length of the CDR3 is 14 residues. V trimming: 5 bases; J trimming: 1 base; junction bases outside the gene matches: 4. From germline, CDR1 is LNHDA and CDR2 SQIVND (reference sequence). The full variable domain, with the rest looked up from reference TRBV19 and TRBJ2-7, is DGGITQSPKYLFRKEGQNVTLSCEQNLNHDAMYWYRQDPGQGLRLIYYSQIVNDFQKGDIAEGYSVSREKKESFPLTVTSAQKNPTAFYLCASSPAGGSYEQYFGPGTRLTVT.

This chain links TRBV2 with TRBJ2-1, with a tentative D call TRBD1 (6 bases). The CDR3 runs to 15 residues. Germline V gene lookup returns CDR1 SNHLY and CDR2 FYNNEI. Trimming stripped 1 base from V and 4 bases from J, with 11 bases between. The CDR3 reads CASSEEQGSYNEQFF. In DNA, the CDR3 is TGTGCCAGCAGTGAAGAACAGGGTTCTTACAATGAGCAGTTCTTC.

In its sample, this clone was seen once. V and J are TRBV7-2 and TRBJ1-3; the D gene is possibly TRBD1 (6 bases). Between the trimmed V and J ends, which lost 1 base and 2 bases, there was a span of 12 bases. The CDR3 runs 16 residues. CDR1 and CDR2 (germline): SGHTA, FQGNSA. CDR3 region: CASSLGAGAAGNTIYF. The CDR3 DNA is TGTGCCAGCAGCTTAGGTGCGGGGGCGGCTGGAAACACCATATATTTT.

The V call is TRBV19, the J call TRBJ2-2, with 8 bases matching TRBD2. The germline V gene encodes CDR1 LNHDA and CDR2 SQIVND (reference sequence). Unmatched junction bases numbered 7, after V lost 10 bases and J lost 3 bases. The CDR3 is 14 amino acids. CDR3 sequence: CATNGGADTGELFF. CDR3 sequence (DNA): TGTGCCACCAACGGGGGGGCCGACACCGGGGAGCTGTTTTTT.

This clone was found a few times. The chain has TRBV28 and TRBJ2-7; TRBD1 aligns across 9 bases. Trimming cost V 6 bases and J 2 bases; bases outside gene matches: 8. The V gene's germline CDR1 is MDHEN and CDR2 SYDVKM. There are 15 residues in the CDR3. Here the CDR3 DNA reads TGTGCCAGCAGACGCCGGACAGGGGTGACCTACGAGCAGTACTTC. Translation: CASRRRTGVTYEQYF. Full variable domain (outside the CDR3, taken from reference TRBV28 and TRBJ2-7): DVKVTQSSRYLVKRTGEKVFLECVQDMDHENMFWYRQDPGLGLRLIYFSYDVKMKEKGDIPEGYSVSREKKERFSLILESASTNQTSMYLCASRRRTGVTYEQYFGPGTRLTVT.

The DNA of the CDR3 is TGCGCCAGCAGCTTTGGACAGGAATCACCCCTCCACTTT. Translation gives CASSFGQESPLHF. The V and J genes are TRBV5-1 and TRBJ1-6; 7 bases match TRBD1. CDR3 size: 13 residues. The J segment lost 10 bases and the V segment lost 2 bases, leaving 3 bases of the junction unmatched. Germline CDR1 is SGHRS and CDR2 is YFSETQ.

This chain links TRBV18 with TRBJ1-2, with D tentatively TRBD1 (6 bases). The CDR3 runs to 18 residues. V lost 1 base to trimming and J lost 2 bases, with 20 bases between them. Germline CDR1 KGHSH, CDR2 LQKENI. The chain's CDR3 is CASSPLGKGGFRNYGYTF. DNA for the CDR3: TGTGCCAGCTCACCACTGGGTAAAGGGGGATTCCGGAACTATGGCTACACCTTC. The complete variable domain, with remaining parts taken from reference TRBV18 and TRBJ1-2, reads NAGVMQNPRHLVRRRGQEARLRCSPMKGHSHVYWYRQLPEEGLKFMVYLQKENIIDESGMPKERFSAEFPKEGPSILRIQQVVRGDSAAYFCASSPLGKGGFRNYGYTFGSGTRLTVV.

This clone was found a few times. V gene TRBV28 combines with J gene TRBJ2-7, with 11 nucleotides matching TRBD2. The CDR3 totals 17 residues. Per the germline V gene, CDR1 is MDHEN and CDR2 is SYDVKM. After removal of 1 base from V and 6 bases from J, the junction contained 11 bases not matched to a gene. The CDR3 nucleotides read TGTGCCAGCAGTTTATTTGACCTAGCGGGGGGACCGGGCGAGCAGTACTTC. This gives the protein CASSLFDLAGGPGEQYF.

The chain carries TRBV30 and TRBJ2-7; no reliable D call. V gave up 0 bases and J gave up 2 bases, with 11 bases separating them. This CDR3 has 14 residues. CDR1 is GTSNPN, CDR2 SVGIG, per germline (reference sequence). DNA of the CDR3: TGTGCCTGGAGTGTTGGTCAGTCCCCCTACGAGCAGTACTTC. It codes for CAWSVGQSPYEQYF. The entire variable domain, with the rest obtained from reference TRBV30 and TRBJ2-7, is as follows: SQTIHQWPATLVQPVGSPLSLECTVEGTSNPNLYWYRQAAGRGLQLLFYSVGIGQISSEVPQNLSASRPQDRQFILSSKKLLLSDSGFYLCAWSVGQSPYEQYFGPGTRLTVT.

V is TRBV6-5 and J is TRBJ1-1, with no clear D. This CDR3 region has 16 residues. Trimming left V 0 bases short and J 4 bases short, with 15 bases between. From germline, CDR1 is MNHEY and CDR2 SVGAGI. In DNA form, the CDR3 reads TGTGCCAGCAGTTACTCCCTTCGAGTGAAGAGCACTGAAGCTTTCTTT. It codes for CASSYSLRVKSTEAFF.

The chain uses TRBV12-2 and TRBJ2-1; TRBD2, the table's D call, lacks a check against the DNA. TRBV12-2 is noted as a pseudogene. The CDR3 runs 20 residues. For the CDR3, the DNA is TGTGCAAGTCGCTTAGGACTAGCCATCTCCCTCTGGGATCTTAACAATGAGCAGTTCTTC. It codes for CASRLGLAISLWDLNNEQFF.

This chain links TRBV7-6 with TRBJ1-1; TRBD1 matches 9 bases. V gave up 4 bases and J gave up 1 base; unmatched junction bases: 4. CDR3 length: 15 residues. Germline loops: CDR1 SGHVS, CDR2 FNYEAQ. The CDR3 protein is CASSSGQGTNTEAFF. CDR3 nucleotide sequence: TGTGCCAGCAGCTCAGGACAGGGGACGAACACTGAAGCTTTCTTT.

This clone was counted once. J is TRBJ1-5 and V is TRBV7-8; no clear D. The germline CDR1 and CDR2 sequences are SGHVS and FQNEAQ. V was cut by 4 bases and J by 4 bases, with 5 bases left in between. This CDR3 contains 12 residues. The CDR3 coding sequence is TGTGCCAGCAGCTCAACAAATCAGCCCCAGCATTTT. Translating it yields CASSSTNQPQHF.

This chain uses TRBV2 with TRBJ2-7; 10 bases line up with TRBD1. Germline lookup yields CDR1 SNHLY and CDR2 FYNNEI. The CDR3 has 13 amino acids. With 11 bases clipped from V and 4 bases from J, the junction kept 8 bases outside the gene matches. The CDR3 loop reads CAGSTGGGYEQYF. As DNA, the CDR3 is TGTGCCGGATCGACAGGGGGCGGGTACGAGCAGTACTTC.